This TCR beta chain was identified during a study of blood T cell repertoires in COVID-19. As for the study in general: Samples came from the United States, Italy and Spain, spanning acute and convalescent COVID-19. PBMCs, B-cell-depleted T cells, or T cells provided the cDNA or gDNA that made up the material.

Assay: immunoSEQ multiplex PCR; the TCRdb copy retains only in-frame clones and omits some. The repertoire has around 400,000 clones, 89% of them found once; the top ten carry about 1.7%. The age range of participants was 18 to 89 years, with residence in fewer than 25 US areas. Cohort placement rested on clinical history that participants reported themselves. The V end was cut by 5 bases, the J end by 4 bases, with 11 bases between. Germline CDR1 is SGHTA and CDR2 is FQGNSA. The CDR3 is made up of 13 amino acids. The chain uses TRBV7-2 and TRBJ1-2, with D uncertain. The sequence was obtained from a woman in her 30s who had recovered from COVID-19. The sequenced sample consisted of PBMCs or T cells enriched from blood (not recorded which). CDR3 loop: CASSRWAGYGYTF. CDR3 in DNA: TGTGCCAGCAGCCGTTGGGCCGGCTATGGCTACACCTTC.